One sample yielded the 32 T cell receptor beta chains listed below, sequenced in a study of cytomegalovirus exposure and HLA in healthy donors. Vbeta (60) and Jbeta (13) primers were used in the PCR. TCRdb keeps only in-frame clones here, not all; method: immunoSEQ multiplex PCR. Counted here are about 120,000 clones, about 80% occurring once; the ten biggest clones make up 2% to 3%. Sample: PBMCs. The receptors originated from a female donor in good health and CMV-seronegative.

The V gene is TRBV29-1, the J gene TRBJ2-1; weak D call: TRBD1 (6 bases). Germline V CDR1 and CDR2: SQVTM, ANQGSEA. The CDR3 sequence is 13 residues long. Deletions cut 2 bases from V and 7 bases from J, with 12 bases between. This CDR3 is CSVEWGLGNEQFF. As DNA, the CDR3 is TGCAGCGTTGAATGGGGGCTTGGTAATGAGCAGTTCTTC.

In this sample, this clone turned up a few times. This chain joins TRBV10-3 and TRBJ1-4; no clear D. The ends were cut back, 8 bases at V and 10 bases at J, with 14 bases in the middle. CDR3 length: 12 residues. Per the germline V gene, CDR1 is ENHRY and CDR2 is SYGVKD. This CDR3 reads CAISGTERKLFF. The CDR3, as DNA: TGTGCCATCTCAGGAACCGAACGAAAACTGTTTTTT.

A few counts support this clone. The chain couples TRBV6-6 to TRBJ2-1; TRBD1 aligns across 8 bases. J lost 6 bases, V lost 2 bases, and 9 bases had no gene match. The length of the CDR3 is 16 residues. Germline CDR1 and CDR2: MNHNY and SVGAGI (reference sequence). The CDR3 DNA reads as TGTGCCAGCAGTTACAAAGAAACAGGGGGTGGCAATGAGCAGTTCTTC. Translated: CASSYKETGGGNEQFF.

This clone was recorded only once. CDR3 nucleotide sequence: TGTGCCAGCAGTTTGGGAACAGGGGGCAGGCAGCCCCAGCATTTT. Translated: CASSLGTGGRQPQHF. The chain combines TRBV11-2 with TRBJ1-5; 9 nucleotides line up with TRBD1. V dropped 6 bases and J dropped 7; count of bases not matched to a gene: 10. This CDR3 contains 15 residues. The germline V gene encodes CDR1 SGHAT and CDR2 FQNNGV.

The V call is TRBV28, the J call TRBJ1-5, with a possible D match to TRBD1 (5 bases). The CDR3 has 14 residues. Germline V lookup: CDR1 MDHEN, CDR2 SYDVKM. V was pared by 6 bases and J by 7 bases, with 16 bases between. CDR3: CASRQGGDWQPQHF. Here the CDR3 DNA reads TGTGCCAGCAGGCAGGGTGGGGATTGGCAGCCCCAGCATTTT.

The chain couples TRBV27 to TRBJ1-2; D possibly corresponds to TRBD1 (6 bases). This CDR3 is built from 13 residues. CDR1 and CDR2 (germline): MNHEY, SMNVEV (reference sequence). Trimming cost V 6 bases and J 8 bases, with 16 bases left between them. CDR3 sequence: CASRTGQSAGYTF. CDR3 DNA: TGTGCCAGCAGGACCGGACAGTCTGCAGGCTACACCTTC.

The chain carries TRBV5-6 and TRBJ1-1, with D perhaps matching TRBD1 (5 bases). This CDR3 has 13 amino acids. Germline CDR1 SGHDT, CDR2 YYEEEE. V lost 4 bases to trimming and J lost 9 bases, with 16 bases between them. CDR3 coding DNA: TGTGCCAGCAGCCGTGAATTTACAGGAAAAGCTTTCTTT. This gives the protein CASSREFTGKAFF.

The rearrangement uses TRBV5-4 and TRBJ2-7; 7 bases line up with TRBD1. This CDR3 is built from 15 residues. CDR1 and CDR2 from the germline V gene are SGHNT and YYREEE (reference sequence). Trimming at V came to 0 bases and at J to 0 bases, leaving 3 bases not matched to a gene. This CDR3 is CASSLVGGNSYEQYF. The CDR3 DNA is TGTGCCAGCAGCTTGGTAGGGGGCAACTCCTACGAGCAGTACTTC.

The V call is TRBV5-4, the J call TRBJ2-7; D gene unclear. V was clipped by 2 bases and J by 4 bases, with 13 bases between them. CDR3 size: 14 residues. CDR1 and CDR2 from the germline V gene are SGHNT and YYREEE (reference sequence). DNA for the CDR3: TGTGCCAGCAGCTTTGACACACACGGATACGAGCAGTACTTC. Translated, it gives CASSFDTHGYEQYF.

In this sample, this clone turned up a few times. The V and J genes are TRBV7-9 and TRBJ2-6; D unclear. The V end lost 5 bases, the J end lost 2 bases, and 10 bases lay between the germline ends. There are 15 residues in the CDR3. CDR1 and CDR2 (germline): SEHNR, FQNEAQ (reference sequence). The CDR3 here is CASSRGDPGANVLTF. CDR3 bases: TGTGCCAGCAGCCGAGGTGATCCTGGGGCCAACGTCCTGACTTTC.

The V gene is TRBV30, the J gene TRBJ1-1; a possible D gene is TRBD1 (5 bases). Germline V gene lookup returns CDR1 GTSNPN and CDR2 SVGIG (reference sequence). The CDR3 totals 13 residues. Trimming removed 1 base from V and 4 bases from J, with 10 bases in between. The CDR3 is CAWSAGFGTEAFF. CDR3 in DNA: TGTGCCTGGAGTGCAGGGTTCGGCACTGAAGCTTTCTTT.

The chain uses TRBV16 and TRBJ2-3, with TRBD1 as a possible D gene (6 bases). CDR3 length: 16 amino acids. Germline V gene data show CDR1 as KGHSY and CDR2 as FQNENV. Trimming removed 4 bases at V and 0 bases at J, with 14 bases between. In DNA, the CDR3 is TGTGCCAGCAGCCTCCCACAGGGAACTAGCACAGATACGCAGTATTTT. Translating it yields CASSLPQGTSTDTQYF.

The rearrangement joins TRBV15 to TRBJ1-5; D may be TRBD1 (6 bases). Germline values: CDR1 LNHNV, CDR2 YYDKDF (reference sequence). The CDR3 is 15 residues long. Trimming took off 3 bases at V and 3 bases at J, with 12 bases between the two ends. CDR3 protein: CATSREQGFNQPQHF. For the CDR3, the DNA is TGTGCCACCAGCAGGGAACAGGGATTCAATCAGCCCCAGCATTTT.

In its sample, this clone was seen once. The chain links TRBV7-2 to TRBJ1-2; D unresolved. This CDR3 comprises 15 residues. CDR1 is SGHTA and CDR2 is FQGNSA in the germline V gene. The V end lost 5 bases, the J end lost 5 bases, and 18 bases lay between the germline ends. CDR3 sequence: CASSRSGMYPYGYTF. In DNA form, the CDR3 reads TGTGCCAGCAGCCGCTCGGGGATGTACCCGTATGGCTACACCTTC.

This clone was seen a handful of times. DNA for the CDR3: TGTGCCAGCAGCTTGGGGCCGACAGCGTACGAGCAGTACTTC. Translating gives CASSLGPTAYEQYF. V is TRBV7-8 and J is TRBJ2-7; D may be TRBD1 (5 bases). The CDR3 runs 14 residues. Germline-derived CDR1 and CDR2 are SGHVS and FQNEAQ. V lost 3 bases, J lost 4 bases, and 13 bases lay in between. Supplemented by reference TRBV7-8 and TRBJ2-7, the full variable domain reads GAGVSQSPRYKVAKRGQDVALRCDPISGHVSLFWYQQALGQGPEFLTYFQNEAQLDKSGLPSDRFFAERPEGSVSTLKIQRTQQEDSAVYLCASSLGPTAYEQYFGPGTRLTVT.

The chain is built from TRBV30 and TRBJ1-1, with a possible D match to TRBD1 (5 bases). Germline CDR1 and CDR2: GTSNPN and SVGIG (reference sequence). This CDR3 comprises 14 residues. V lost 0 bases to trimming and J lost 6 bases, with 14 bases between them. CDR3 DNA: TGTGCCTGGAGTGTAGGACAAACGGTAGCTGAAGCTTTCTTT. It encodes CAWSVGQTVAEAFF.

The rearrangement links TRBV21-1 to TRBJ1-1; no DNA check was done on the table's D call, TRBD1. TRBV21-1 has pseudogene status. The CDR3 is made up of 16 amino acids. The CDR3 DNA is TGTGCCAGCAGCAGCGACAGGGGATCGGGGGGCACTGAAGCTTTCTTT. This encodes CASSSDRGSGGTEAFF.

The chain has TRBV23-1 and TRBJ1-5, with TRBD1 identical over 10 bases. TRBV23-1 is known as an ORF, though its function is uncertain. J gave up 0 bases and V 3 bases, and 14 bases lay outside the gene matches. The CDR3 extends over 20 amino acids. In nucleotides, the CDR3 is TGCGCCAGCAGTCAGGCCGGGACAGGGGATTATAGATCTAGCAATCAGCCCCAGCATTTT. This gives the protein CASSQAGTGDYRSSNQPQHF.

J is TRBJ1-2 and V is TRBV19; TRBD1 might be the D (6 bases). This CDR3 comprises 13 residues. Germline CDR1 reads LNHDA; CDR2 reads SQIVND (reference sequence). Trimming cost V 9 bases and J 6 bases, with 17 bases left between them. The CDR3 is CASNGQTGHGYTF. As DNA, the CDR3 is TGTGCCAGCAACGGACAGACTGGGCATGGCTACACCTTC.

V gene TRBV5-1 combines with J gene TRBJ1-2; 7 nucleotides match TRBD1. CDR1 SGHRS and CDR2 YFSETQ come from the germline V gene. CDR3 size: 13 residues. V lost 5 bases and J lost 10; bases outside the gene matches: 11. CDR3 nucleotides: TGCGCCAGCAGATCCGACCTGGACAGGTCCTACACCTTC. Its protein is CASRSDLDRSYTF. The full variable domain, its missing parts supplied by reference TRBV5-1 and TRBJ1-2, is KAGVTQTPRYLIKTRGQQVTLSCSPISGHRSVSWYQQTPGQGLQFLFEYFSETQRNKGNFPGRFSGRQFSNSRSEMNVSTLELGDSALYLCASRSDLDRSYTFGSGTRLTVV.

The V gene is TRBV18, the J gene TRBJ2-2; D not resolved. Trimming removed 8 bases from V and 1 base from J, with 17 bases in between. The CDR3 covers 16 residues. Per germline, CDR1 KGHSH and CDR2 LQKENI. CDR3 sequence reads: CASLTDLQKNTGELFF. Here the CDR3 DNA reads TGTGCCAGCCTTACCGACTTGCAAAAGAACACCGGGGAGCTGTTTTTT.

CDR3 bases: TGTGCCAGCAGCTCGAAGGGACAGGGTATGAATGGCTACACCTTC. Its protein product is CASSSKGQGMNGYTF. The chain combines TRBV7-9 with TRBJ1-2; TRBD1 matches at 9 bases. CDR1 is SEHNR and CDR2 is FQNEAQ in the germline V gene (reference sequence). The CDR3 covers 15 residues. V shed 4 bases and J 6 bases; nucleotides not matched to a gene: 9.

V is TRBV19 and J is TRBJ1-2; 7 bases are a match to TRBD1. Germline-derived CDR1 and CDR2 are LNHDA and SQIVND (reference sequence). V shed 10 bases, J shed 4 bases, and the junction held 9 bases outside the gene matches. The CDR3 is 13 residues long. The CDR3 loop reads CATYTGTAYGYTF. Written as DNA, the CDR3 is TGTGCCACTTACACCGGGACAGCCTATGGCTACACCTTC. The whole variable domain, filled in from reference TRBV19 and TRBJ1-2, reads DGGITQSPKYLFRKEGQNVTLSCEQNLNHDAMYWYRQDPGQGLRLIYYSQIVNDFQKGDIAEGYSVSREKKESFPLTVTSAQKNPTAFYLCATYTGTAYGYTFGSGTRLTVV.

V and J are TRBV15 and TRBJ2-5; 7 bases map to TRBD1. Trimming removed 3 bases from V and 5 bases from J; junction bases left unmatched: 15. CDR3 length equals 17 residues. Germline CDR1 reads LNHNV; CDR2 reads YYDKDF (reference sequence). The CDR3 protein is CATSRARDSRLPETQYF. The CDR3 DNA is TGTGCCACCAGCAGGGCCCGGGACAGCCGATTACCCGAGACCCAGTACTTC. Full variable domain (remainder filled in from reference TRBV15 and TRBJ2-5): DAMVIQNPRYQVTQFGKPVTLSCSQTLNHNVMYWYQQKSSQAPKLLFHYYDKDFNNEADTPDNFQSRRPNTSFCFLDIRSPGLGDTAMYLCATSRARDSRLPETQYFGPGTRLLVL.

This clone was counted once. This chain joins TRBV5-1 and TRBJ2-7, with 10 nucleotides matching TRBD2. The CDR3 covers 17 residues. Losses at the gene ends were 3 bases for V and 0 bases for J; bases not matched to a gene: 9. Germline loops: CDR1 SGHRS, CDR2 YFSETQ. The CDR3 region is CASSSSIGLAASYEQYF. The CDR3 DNA is TGCGCCAGCAGCTCCAGTATAGGACTAGCGGCCTCCTACGAGCAGTACTTC. The whole variable domain, remainder taken from reference TRBV5-1 and TRBJ2-7, is KAGVTQTPRYLIKTRGQQVTLSCSPISGHRSVSWYQQTPGQGLQFLFEYFSETQRNKGNFPGRFSGRQFSNSRSEMNVSTLELGDSALYLCASSSSIGLAASYEQYFGPGTRLTVT.

The rearrangement uses TRBV19 and TRBJ2-6, with D possibly TRBD2 on 5 matching bases. Trimming removed 3 bases at V and 2 bases at J, with 17 bases between. CDR1 and CDR2 (germline): LNHDA, SQIVND (reference sequence). This CDR3 comprises 18 residues. The CDR3 nucleotides read TGTGCCAGTAGTATCGGCCAACGAGGGCAGGCTGGGGCCAACGTCCTGACTTTC. Protein: CASSIGQRGQAGANVLTF.

Only a few counts were recorded for this clone. The rearrangement links TRBV5-6 to TRBJ1-1; TRBD1 matches at 7 bases. This CDR3 is built from 15 residues. Trimming took 7 bases from V and 0 from J; bases not matched to a gene: 9. Germline CDR1 and CDR2: SGHDT and YYEEEE. The CDR3 here is CASGRGQSMNTEAFF. DNA for the CDR3: TGTGCCAGCGGTAGGGGGCAGAGTATGAACACTGAAGCTTTCTTT.

As concerns this clone: It is likely a read error, because the conserved phenylalanine at the end of the CDR3 is missing. The J gene is TRBJ2-3, the V gene TRBV4-3, with D perhaps TRBD2 (5 bases). The CDR3 is made up of 14 amino acids. Deletions cut 0 bases from V and 6 bases from J, with 10 bases between. From germline, CDR1 is LGHNA and CDR2 YSLEER. The CDR3 coding sequence is TGCGCCAGCAGCCAAGATATCCGCGGGGATACGCAGTATCTT. Translated, it gives CASSQDIRGDTQYL.

The J gene is TRBJ1-3, the V gene TRBV6-1; D call uncertain. In germline, CDR1 is MNHNS, CDR2 SASEGT. Deletions cut 1 base from V and 3 bases from J, with 13 bases between. The CDR3 consists of 16 residues. Here the CDR3 DNA reads TGTGCCAGCAGTGAAGGGCCGGGGTATGGTGGAAACACCATATATTTT. Protein product: CASSEGPGYGGNTIYF.

The V gene is TRBV7-2, the J gene TRBJ2-2; D perhaps matches TRBD2 (6 bases). Germline values: CDR1 SGHTA, CDR2 FQGNSA. V was pared by 5 bases and J by 4 bases, with 14 bases between. The CDR3 length is 15 residues. For the CDR3, the DNA is TGTGCCAGCAGCCTATTCGGGGGTAGCACCGGGGAGCTGTTTTTT. Its protein is CASSLFGGSTGELFF.

The CDR3 DNA reads TGTGCCAGCAGCCGCGGACAGAAACATATCCTGTCTGGGGCCAACGTCCTGACTTTC. This codes for CASSRGQKHILSGANVLTF. This chain joins TRBV7-9 and TRBJ2-6; D might be TRBD1 (6 bases). The germline V gene has CDR1 SEHNR and CDR2 FQNEAQ (reference sequence). This CDR3 contains 19 residues. The V end was cut by 5 bases, the J end by 1 base, with 21 bases between.

This sequence joins TRBV9 and TRBJ2-1, with 8 bases that match TRBD2. J gave up 7 bases and V 2 bases, and 11 bases lay outside the gene matches. Germline values: CDR1 SGDLS, CDR2 YYNGEE. There are 16 residues in the CDR3. The CDR3 DNA reads as TGTGCCAGCAGCGTGGGGCTAGCGGGTGGGCGGAATGAGCAGTTCTTC. Protein sequence: CASSVGLAGGRNEQFF.